These 29 T cell receptor beta chains share one sample of origin, sequenced in a study of T cells after somatic rescue of genetic block. Measured with immunoSEQ multiplex PCR; TCRdb has only the in-frame clones, and not every one. The table has 70,000 to 85,000 clones, about nine tenths seen once. Source material: peripheral blood mononuclear cells (PBMCs). These receptors all stem from a man younger than 40.

V is TRBV10-3 and J is TRBJ2-1; 8 bases align to TRBD2. CDR1 ENHRY and CDR2 SYGVKD come from the germline V gene. The length of the CDR3 is 14 residues. V trimming: 8 bases; J trimming: 5 bases; junction bases outside the gene matches: 8. The CDR3 DNA reads as TGTGCCATCGGGGGGATAGCGGGAAACAATGAGCAGTTCTTC. Encoded protein: CAIGGIAGNNEQFF.

This rearrangement joins TRBV10-3 to TRBJ1-2, with D unclear. V dropped 0 bases and J dropped 4 bases, with 21 bases sitting between them. This CDR3 has 18 residues. Germline V lookup: CDR1 ENHRY, CDR2 SYGVKD. The CDR3 loop is CAISESRWQDRWAYGYTF. The CDR3 DNA reads TGTGCCATCAGTGAGTCGAGGTGGCAGGATAGATGGGCCTATGGCTACACCTTC.

The gene calls are TRBV4-3 and TRBJ1-2; 9 bases line up with TRBD1. Trimming removed 0 bases from V and 5 bases from J; junction bases left unmatched: 10. The CDR3 spans 17 residues. Germline CDR1 is LGHNA and CDR2 is YSLEER. The CDR3 nucleotides are TGCGCCAGCAGCCAAGATCATCCGGGACAGGGATTATATGGCTACACCTTC. The encoded protein is CASSQDHPGQGLYGYTF.

The chain employs TRBV7-8 and TRBJ2-2; unclear D gene. Between the trimmed V and J ends, which lost 1 base and 1 base, there was a span of 4 bases. Per germline, CDR1 SGHVS and CDR2 FQNEAQ. The CDR3 is 14 residues long. CDR3 nucleotide sequence: TGTGCCAGCAGCTTAGGCCAGAACACCGGGGAGCTGTTTTTT. Amino acid sequence: CASSLGQNTGELFF.

This clone was seen only a few times. Other DNA sequences in the same sample also yield this CDR3. The gene calls are TRBV7-8 and TRBJ2-3; 8 bases are shared with TRBD2. CDR3 length: 16 residues. V was pared by 5 bases and J by 0 bases, with 7 bases of the junction left unmatched. Germline assignment: CDR1 SGHVS and CDR2 FQNEAQ. CDR3 region: CASSRRGGASTDTQYF. The CDR3 DNA follows: TGTGCCAGCAGCCGACGGGGGGGAGCCAGCACAGATACGCAGTATTTT.

The V gene is TRBV28, the J gene TRBJ2-1; D not resolved. The germline CDR1 and CDR2 sequences are MDHEN and SYDVKM. Trimming stripped 5 bases from V and 2 bases from J, with 16 bases between. The CDR3 loop spans 16 amino acids. The DNA of the CDR3 is TGTGCCAGCAGTCCCCCACACTATCCCACCTACAATGAGCAGTTCTTC. Translating it yields CASSPPHYPTYNEQFF.

The V and J genes are TRBV19 and TRBJ2-3; TRBD1 matches 9 bases. The ends lost 6 bases at V and 5 bases at J; junction bases unmatched: 3. The CDR3 runs to 13 residues. CDR1 LNHDA and CDR2 SQIVND come from the germline V gene (reference sequence). DNA for the CDR3: TGTGCCAGTAGGGACAGGGGAGGAGATACGCAGTATTTT. This translates into CASRDRGGDTQYF.

The chain couples TRBV14 to TRBJ1-2; the D gene is possibly TRBD1 (6 bases). Germline V gives CDR1 SGHDN, CDR2 FVKESK. The CDR3 runs to 13 residues. Deletions cut 0 bases from V and 7 bases from J, with 9 bases between. CDR3 DNA: TGTGCCAGCAGCCAAGAATCCAGGGGTGGCTACACCTTC. It encodes CASSQESRGGYTF.

V gene TRBV2 combines with J gene TRBJ2-2; 9 nucleotides line up with TRBD2. J gave up 5 bases and V 7 bases, and 8 bases lay outside the gene matches. CDR1 is SNHLY and CDR2 is FYNNEI in the germline V gene. The CDR3 contains 15 residues. CDR3 sequence (DNA): TGTGCCAGCACGATTAGCGGGAGTGAAACCGGGGAGCTGTTTTTT. Amino acid sequence: CASTISGSETGELFF.

V usage is TRBV2 and J usage is TRBJ2-1, with D possibly being TRBD1 or TRBD2 (5 bases each). Germline assignment: CDR1 SNHLY and CDR2 FYNNEI. The V end lost 1 base, the J end lost 5 bases, and 12 bases lay between the germline ends. The CDR3 totals 15 residues. The CDR3 DNA is TGTGCCAGCAGTGAAGGGGACGCAATAAACAATGAGCAGTTCTTC. Its protein product is CASSEGDAINNEQFF.

This chain links TRBV14 with TRBJ2-1; a weak D match, TRBD2 (6 bases). Trimming cost V 4 bases and J 1 base, with 14 bases left between them. The germline V gene has CDR1 SGHDN and CDR2 FVKESK. This CDR3 is built from 16 residues. The DNA of the CDR3 is TGTGCCAGCAGCCCCACGGGACTCCTATCCTACAATGAGCAGTTCTTC. Its protein is CASSPTGLLSYNEQFF.

This clone was detected a few times. The CDR3 coding sequence is TGTGCCAGCAGCCCCCCCGCGTGGGGGCGGGTTTCCAATGAGCAGTTCTTC. Translated: CASSPPAWGRVSNEQFF. This chain connects TRBV11-2 to TRBJ2-1, with a possible D match to TRBD1 (6 bases). The length of the CDR3 is 17 residues. Per germline, CDR1 SGHAT and CDR2 FQNNGV. The V gene lost 5 bases and the J gene lost 6 bases, with 23 bases spanning the gap.

The V and J genes are TRBV27 and TRBJ1-1; no firm D call. Germline V gene sequence: CDR1 MNHEY, CDR2 SMNVEV (reference sequence). V lost 0 bases to trimming and J lost 6 bases, with 8 bases between them. The CDR3 runs to 13 residues. The CDR3 sequence is CASSLSRGSEAFF. CDR3 in DNA: TGTGCCAGCAGTTTATCTCGCGGCTCTGAAGCTTTCTTT.

This chain joins TRBV28 and TRBJ2-2; D gene uncertain. The CDR3 totals 11 residues. Between the trimmed V and J ends, which lost 4 bases and 6 bases, there was a span of 3 bases. CDR1 is MDHEN, CDR2 SYDVKM, per germline. The DNA for the CDR3 is TGTGCCAGCAGTTCCCCCGGGGAGCTGTTTTTT. Translating gives CASSSPGELFF.

The V call is TRBV4-1, the J call TRBJ1-4; 7 bases fit TRBD1. The CDR3 runs to 14 residues. The ends lost 4 bases at V and 8 bases at J; junction bases unmatched: 7. CDR1 and CDR2 (germline): MGHRA, YSYEKL. CDR3 DNA: TGCGCCAGCAGCCGCCGGGACAGCGGCGAAAAACTGTTTTTT. Protein: CASSRRDSGEKLFF.

V and J are TRBV9 and TRBJ2-1, with D unresolved. V lost 0 bases to trimming and J lost 0 bases, with 13 bases between them. CDR1 SGDLS and CDR2 YYNGEE come from the germline V gene. The CDR3 extends over 17 amino acids. This chain's CDR3 is CASSVESGSSSYNEQFF. Here the CDR3 DNA reads TGTGCCAGCAGCGTAGAATCTGGATCAAGCTCCTACAATGAGCAGTTCTTC.

This chain uses TRBV28 with TRBJ2-6; D call uncertain. The V end was cut by 3 bases, the J end by 3 bases, with 3 bases between. Germline V lookup: CDR1 MDHEN, CDR2 SYDVKM. The CDR3 is made up of 13 amino acids. The CDR3 here is CASSLYGANVLTF. The CDR3 coding sequence is TGTGCCAGCAGTTTGTATGGGGCCAACGTCCTGACTTTC.

This clone showed up just once. This chain joins TRBV11-2 and TRBJ1-1; perhaps TRBD1 as D (6 bases). Germline CDR1 is SGHAT and CDR2 is FQNNGV. The CDR3 has 14 residues. Trimming stripped 5 bases from V and 1 base from J, with 11 bases between. The CDR3 DNA reads TGTGCCAGCAGCCCGGGACAATCGAACACTGAAGCTTTCTTT. Encoded protein: CASSPGQSNTEAFF.

Comments on this clone: Mismatch with germline at one junction end may stem from a read error. This chain connects TRBV7-2 to TRBJ2-5, with a tentative D call TRBD2 (6 bases). The CDR3 runs to 12 residues. CDR1 and CDR2 (germline): SGHTA, FQGNSA. CDR3 amino acids: CASSLARETQYF. For the CDR3, the DNA is TGTGCCAGCAGCCTAGCGCGAGAGACCCAGTACTTC.

The J gene is TRBJ1-2, the V gene TRBV18; D is unclear. This CDR3 comprises 12 residues. Trimming took off 2 bases at V and 6 bases at J, with 7 bases between the two ends. Germline CDR1 and CDR2: KGHSH and LQKENI. CDR3 amino acids: CASSPNQDGYTF. CDR3 DNA: TGTGCCAGCTCACCAAACCAGGATGGCTACACCTTC. The whole variable domain, filled in from reference TRBV18 and TRBJ1-2, reads NAGVMQNPRHLVRRRGQEARLRCSPMKGHSHVYWYRQLPEEGLKFMVYLQKENIIDESGMPKERFSAEFPKEGPSILRIQQVVRGDSAAYFCASSPNQDGYTFGSGTRLTVV.

V usage is TRBV7-2 and J usage is TRBJ1-5, with D uncertain. The V end was cut by 5 bases, the J end by 2 bases, with 7 bases between. The CDR3 length is 13 residues. The V gene's germline CDR1 is SGHTA and CDR2 FQGNSA. The CDR3 DNA follows: TGTGCCAGCAGCCGAGGTCGCAATCAGCCCCAGCATTTT. Translating gives CASSRGRNQPQHF.

The chain couples TRBV9 to TRBJ2-7; TRBD1 agrees at 7 bases. CDR1 SGDLS and CDR2 YYNGEE come from the germline V gene. The CDR3 is made up of 15 amino acids. After removal of 3 bases from V and 6 bases from J, the junction contained 12 bases not matched to a gene. CDR3 sequence (DNA): TGTGCCAGCAGCGGGGATTTGACAGGGTTTAGCGAGCAGTACTTC. Residues: CASSGDLTGFSEQYF.

The gene calls are TRBV7-9 and TRBJ1-2, with 8 bases fitting TRBD1. After removal of 1 base from V and 8 bases from J, the junction contained 12 bases not matched to a gene. The V gene's germline CDR1 is SEHNR and CDR2 FQNEAQ (reference sequence). The CDR3 spans 16 residues. The CDR3: CASSLEGGQGRLGYTF. The CDR3 DNA sequence: TGTGCCAGCAGCTTAGAAGGAGGACAGGGACGTCTGGGCTACACCTTC.

This clone was detected only once. This sequence joins TRBV5-1 and TRBJ1-4; the match to TRBD1 covers 7 bases. With 4 bases clipped from V and 0 bases from J, the junction kept 3 bases outside the gene matches. Germline assignment: CDR1 SGHRS and CDR2 YFSETQ. CDR3 size: 15 residues. CDR3 nucleotides: TGCGCCAGCAGCCGGGACAGAGCAACTAATGAAAAACTGTTTTTT. This sequence encodes CASSRDRATNEKLFF.

J is TRBJ2-1 and V is TRBV29-1, with D unclear. CDR1 is SQVTM and CDR2 is ANQGSEA in the germline V gene. Between the trimmed V and J ends, which lost 3 bases and 7 bases, there was a span of 13 bases. The CDR3 contains 13 residues. CDR3 region: CSVDYVGFNEQFF. DNA for the CDR3: TGCAGCGTTGATTATGTGGGGTTTAATGAGCAGTTCTTC.

This rearrangement joins TRBV27 to TRBJ1-2, with 7 positions matching TRBD1. The CDR3 covers 14 residues. Germline V gives CDR1 MNHEY, CDR2 SMNVEV (reference sequence). J lost 4 bases, V lost 5 bases, and 7 bases had no gene match. Here the CDR3 reads CASSTRQGLYGYTF. CDR3 DNA sequence: TGTGCCAGCAGTACCAGACAGGGACTCTATGGCTACACCTTC.

This chain uses TRBV5-5 with TRBJ1-2; 8 nucleotides line up with TRBD1. The CDR3 totals 13 residues. The germline V gene encodes CDR1 SGHKS and CDR2 YYEKEE (reference sequence). With V trimmed by 1 base and J by 8 bases, 4 bases remained unmatched. The CDR3 region is CASSLTGGRGYTF. Written as DNA, the CDR3 is TGTGCCAGCAGCTTGACAGGGGGAAGGGGCTACACCTTC.

The CDR3 nucleotides read TGTGCCAGCAGCGTAGACCGGACAGGTAGAGACAATGAGCAGTTCTTC. Its translation is CASSVDRTGRDNEQFF. The chain uses TRBV9 and TRBJ2-1; 7 bases agree with TRBD1. Germline values: CDR1 SGDLS, CDR2 YYNGEE. The junction had 8 bases not matched to a gene; V was cut back by 0 bases and J by 5 bases. CDR3 length: 16 residues. Drawing the rest from reference TRBV9 and TRBJ2-1, the complete variable domain is DSGVTQTPKHLITATGQRVTLRCSPRSGDLSVYWYQQSLDQGLQFLIQYYNGEERAKGNILERFSAQQFPDLHSELNLSSLELGDSALYFCASSVDRTGRDNEQFFGPGTRLTVL.

This CDR3 reads CASEPRDRTTNTIYF. The CDR3 DNA reads TGTGCCAGTGAGCCCCGGGACAGGACTACGAACACCATATATTTT. This chain joins TRBV19 and TRBJ1-3, with 8 positions matching TRBD1. The CDR3 length is 15 residues. From germline, CDR1 is LNHDA and CDR2 SQIVND (reference sequence). The V and J ends lost 8 bases and 7 bases, in that order; junction bases with no gene match: 13.